This entry describes one T cell receptor beta chain. This clonotype was observed a handful of times. What this receptor recognizes is not known. No qualities accompany the bases; no much larger clone lies one base away. This entry belongs to a study of human T cells and chemical hapten exposure (dated by TCRdb to the early 2020s). In terms of the full investigation: For sensitization, 2% DPC in acetone was applied to a 2 cm by 2 cm area of upper inner arm skin. Throughout the study period of roughly 24 weeks, patients also received therapeutic DPC doses to the scalp every week. Patch testing was done on the upper back using Finn chambers containing 0.01% DPC, and results were scored after 6 days according to International Contact Dermatitis Research Group standards. The mostly female patient cohort included alopecia areata with under or over 50% scalp involvement, alopecia totalis and alopecia universalis. The libraries were sequenced as a pool, and the TCR yield per sample differed mostly because of small variations in library volumes within the pool. Peripheral blood TCR repertoire changes were tracked in vivo in alopecia patients during primary and secondary sensitization to the hapten diphenylcyclopropenone (DPC). Blood samples were taken from patients before sensitization (week 0) and then at 2, 6 and about 24 weeks after DPC sensitization. Some 29 alopecia patients provided blood for TCR sequencing at one to four time points (pre-sensitization, 2, 6 and 24 weeks).

The intended sense of this specimen's time point label: patch test 3, about 24 weeks after DPC sensitization. The intended sense of this specimen's treatment or condition label: therapeutic diphenylcyclopropenone sensitization with weekly scalp DPC. Blood at each patch-test visit was drawn before the patch test was applied. Patients were eligible if aged 18 to 70, diagnosed with alopecia and judged suitable for DPC therapy, and pregnant patients were excluded. Total RNA was extracted from unfractionated whole blood that had been collected in Tempus Blood RNA tubes. Broad study findings and their caveats: Because all patients had alopecia, a presumed autoimmune disease, the immune response of the patients might differ from that of healthy individuals. No change with DPC sensitization was found in the number of TCRs above 1 in 1000 frequency, and no evidence of global repertoire structure alterations was found. After repeated subsampling, the strength of the expansion versus patch-test correlation and the threshold at which it became significant changed. Expanded TCRs formed significantly more large CDR3 similarity clusters than pre-sensitization or healthy control sets, consistent with antigen-driven responses. A positive correlation was found between the number of PT1 expanded TCRs and patch test score, with significance reached at thresholds 8, 16 and 32 but not 4.

The germline V gene specifies SGHDT as CDR1 and YYEEEE as CDR2. The trim is 1 base for V and 4 bases for J, with a gap of 6 bases between the germline ends. From the cysteine through the phenylalanine, the CDR3 covers 12 amino acids. The CDR3 DNA has 36 bases and is translated from base 1. Library prep was done by RACE. This sample was sequenced with a NextSeq 500. During library preparation, unique molecular identifiers were attached to individual cDNA molecules so that TCRs could be counted quantitatively and reproducibly. From each blood RNA sample, both TCR alpha and TCR beta chains were sequenced. Per the authors' processing: The median number of TCRs per sample was approximately 93,000, ranging from about 20,000 to 690,600. V, J and CDR3 annotation of the TCR reads was performed with the Decombinator software suite. Every sample was subsampled to the same number of TCRs (28,000) for the PS versus PT1 abundance plots. TCRs were defined as expanded if absent before sensitization and observed at least eight times at the 2-week time point. The raw public reads went through TCRdb reprocessing: fastp at Q25, MiXCR clone calling, in-frame beta chains kept. Every distinct CDR3 protein forms one entry, paired with its most common genes and DNA. The V and J calls and clone size are TCRdb's, not the authors'. The sample yields roughly 89,000 distinct CDR3 sequences; about 11% were counted once. The top ten constitute around 1.1% of the sample.

Recombination connected TRBV5-6 to TRBJ2-7; the D gene cannot be resolved reliably. The receptor was derived from a woman under 40 with alopecia areata. Some clones in this sample may be carry-over from other donors' samples. The material sequenced was whole blood, taken in connection with sensitization to the hapten diphenylcyclopropenone (DPC). CDR3 reads: CASSLLDYEQYF. The DNA sequence is given as TGTGCCAGCAGCTTGTTGGATTACGAGCAGTACTTC.